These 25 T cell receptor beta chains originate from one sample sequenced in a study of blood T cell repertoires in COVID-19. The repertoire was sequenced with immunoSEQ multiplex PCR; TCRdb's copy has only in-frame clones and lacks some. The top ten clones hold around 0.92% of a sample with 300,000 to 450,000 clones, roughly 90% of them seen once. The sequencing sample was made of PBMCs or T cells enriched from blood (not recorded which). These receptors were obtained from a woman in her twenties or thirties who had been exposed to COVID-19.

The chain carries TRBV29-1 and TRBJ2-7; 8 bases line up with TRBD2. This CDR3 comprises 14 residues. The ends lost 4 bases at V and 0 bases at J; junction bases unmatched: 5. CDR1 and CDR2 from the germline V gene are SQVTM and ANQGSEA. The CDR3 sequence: CSVAREGYSYEQYF. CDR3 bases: TGCAGCGTTGCCCGGGAGGGCTACTCCTACGAGCAGTACTTC.

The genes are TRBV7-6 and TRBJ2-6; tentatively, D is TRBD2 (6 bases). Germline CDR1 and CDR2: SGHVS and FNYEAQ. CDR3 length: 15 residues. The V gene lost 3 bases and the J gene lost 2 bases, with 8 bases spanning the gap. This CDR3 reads CASSFRLAGANVLTF. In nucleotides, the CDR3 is TGTGCCAGCAGCTTTAGACTAGCTGGGGCCAACGTCCTGACTTTC.

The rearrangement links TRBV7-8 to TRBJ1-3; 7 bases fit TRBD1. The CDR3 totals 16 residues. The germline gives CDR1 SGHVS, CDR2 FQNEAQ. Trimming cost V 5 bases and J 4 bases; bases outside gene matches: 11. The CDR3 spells CASSLRQGPSGNTIYF. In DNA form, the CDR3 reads TGTGCCAGCAGCCTCAGACAGGGCCCTAGCGGAAACACCATATATTTT. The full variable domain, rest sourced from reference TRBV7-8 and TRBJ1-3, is GAGVSQSPRYKVAKRGQDVALRCDPISGHVSLFWYQQALGQGPEFLTYFQNEAQLDKSGLPSDRFFAERPEGSVSTLKIQRTQQEDSAVYLCASSLRQGPSGNTIYFGEGSWLTVV.

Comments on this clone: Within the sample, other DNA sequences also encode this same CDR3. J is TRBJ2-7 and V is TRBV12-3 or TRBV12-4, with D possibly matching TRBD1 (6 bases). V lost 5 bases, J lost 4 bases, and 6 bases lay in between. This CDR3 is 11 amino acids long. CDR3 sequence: CASSRGYEQYF. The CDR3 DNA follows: TGTGCCAGCAGTAGGGGGTACGAGCAGTACTTC.

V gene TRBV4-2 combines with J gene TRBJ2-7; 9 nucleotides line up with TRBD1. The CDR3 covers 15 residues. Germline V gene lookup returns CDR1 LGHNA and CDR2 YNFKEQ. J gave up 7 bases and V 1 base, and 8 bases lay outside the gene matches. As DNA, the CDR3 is TGTGCCAGCAGCCAAGCCGGACAGGGGAAGGGGGAGCAGTACTTC. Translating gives CASSQAGQGKGEQYF.

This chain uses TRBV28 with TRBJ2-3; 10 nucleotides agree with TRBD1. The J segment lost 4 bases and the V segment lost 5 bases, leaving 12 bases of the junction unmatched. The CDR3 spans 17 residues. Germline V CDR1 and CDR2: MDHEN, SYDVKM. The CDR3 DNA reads TGTGCCAGCAGTACCCCGGGGGGACAGGGGATACCAGATACGCAGTATTTT. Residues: CASSTPGGQGIPDTQYF.

CDR3 sequence reads: CASTRDRRETQYF. CDR3 nucleotide sequence: TGTGCCAGCACGCGGGACCGGAGAGAGACCCAGTACTTC. The chain couples TRBV2 to TRBJ2-5, with D tentatively TRBD2 (6 bases). The CDR3 totals 13 residues. In germline, CDR1 is SNHLY, CDR2 FYNNEI. V lost 7 bases to trimming and J lost 4 bases, with 13 bases between them.

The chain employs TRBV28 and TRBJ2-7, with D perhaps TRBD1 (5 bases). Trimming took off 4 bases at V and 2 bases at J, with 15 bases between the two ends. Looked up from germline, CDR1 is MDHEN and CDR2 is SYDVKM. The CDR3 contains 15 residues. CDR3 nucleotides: TGTGCCAGCAGTTCCCTGGACAAAACCCCCTACGAGCAGTACTTC. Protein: CASSSLDKTPYEQYF. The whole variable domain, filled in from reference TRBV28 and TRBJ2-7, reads DVKVTQSSRYLVKRTGEKVFLECVQDMDHENMFWYRQDPGLGLRLIYFSYDVKMKEKGDIPEGYSVSREKKERFSLILESASTNQTSMYLCASSSLDKTPYEQYFGPGTRLTVT.

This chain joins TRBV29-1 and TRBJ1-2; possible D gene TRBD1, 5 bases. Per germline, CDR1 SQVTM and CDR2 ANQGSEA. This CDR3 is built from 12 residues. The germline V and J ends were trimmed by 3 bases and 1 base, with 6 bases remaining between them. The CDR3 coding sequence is TGCAGCGTTGACAGGGATAACTATGGCTACACCTTC. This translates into CSVDRDNYGYTF.

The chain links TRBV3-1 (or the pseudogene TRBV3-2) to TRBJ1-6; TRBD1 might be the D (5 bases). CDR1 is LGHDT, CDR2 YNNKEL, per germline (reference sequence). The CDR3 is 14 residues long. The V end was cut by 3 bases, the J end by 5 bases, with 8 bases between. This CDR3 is CASSHDRDNSPLHF. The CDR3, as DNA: TGTGCCAGCAGCCATGACAGAGATAATTCACCCCTCCACTTT.

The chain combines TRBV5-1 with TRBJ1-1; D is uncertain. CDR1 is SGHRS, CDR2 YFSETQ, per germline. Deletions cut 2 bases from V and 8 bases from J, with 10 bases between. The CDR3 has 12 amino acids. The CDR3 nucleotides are TGCGCCAGCAGCTTTTCTGACTCAGAAGCTTTCTTT. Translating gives CASSFSDSEAFF.

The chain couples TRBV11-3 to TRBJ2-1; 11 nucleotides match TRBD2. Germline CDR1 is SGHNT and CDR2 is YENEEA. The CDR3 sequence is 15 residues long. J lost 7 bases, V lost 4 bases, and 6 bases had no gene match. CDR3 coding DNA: TGTGCCAGCAGCTGGCTAGCGGGAGGTTGGAATGAGCAGTTCTTC. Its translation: CASSWLAGGWNEQFF.

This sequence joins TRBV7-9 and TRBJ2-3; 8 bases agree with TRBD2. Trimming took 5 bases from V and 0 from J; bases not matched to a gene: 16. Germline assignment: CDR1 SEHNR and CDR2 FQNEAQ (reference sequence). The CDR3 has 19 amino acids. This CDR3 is CASSQRRLGASGSTDTQYF. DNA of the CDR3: TGTGCCAGCAGCCAGCGTCGACTAGGGGCTAGCGGGAGCACAGATACGCAGTATTTT.

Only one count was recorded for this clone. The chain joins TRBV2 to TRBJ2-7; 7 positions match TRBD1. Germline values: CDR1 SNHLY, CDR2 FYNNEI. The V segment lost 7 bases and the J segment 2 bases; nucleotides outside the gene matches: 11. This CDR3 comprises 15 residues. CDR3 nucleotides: TGTGCCAGCAATTCGATAGGACAGGCAACCTACGAGCAGTACTTC. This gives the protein CASNSIGQATYEQYF.

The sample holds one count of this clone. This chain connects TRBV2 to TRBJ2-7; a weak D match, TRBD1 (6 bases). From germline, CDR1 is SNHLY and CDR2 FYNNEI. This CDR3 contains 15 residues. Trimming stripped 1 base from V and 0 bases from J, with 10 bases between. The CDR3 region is CASSEGGRISYEQYF. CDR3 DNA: TGTGCCAGCAGTGAAGGGGGGCGCATCTCCTACGAGCAGTACTTC. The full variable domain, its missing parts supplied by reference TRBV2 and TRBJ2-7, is EPEVTQTPSHQVTQMGQEVILRCVPISNHLYFYWYRQILGQKVEFLVSFYNNEISEKSEIFDDQFSVERPDGSNFTLKIRSTKLEDSAMYFCASSEGGRISYEQYFGPGTRLTVT.

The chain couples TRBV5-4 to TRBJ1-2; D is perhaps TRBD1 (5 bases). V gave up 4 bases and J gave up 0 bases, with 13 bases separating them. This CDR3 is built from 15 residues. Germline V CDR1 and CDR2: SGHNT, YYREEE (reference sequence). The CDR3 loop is CASSGVDTPNYGYTF. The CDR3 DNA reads TGTGCCAGCAGCGGAGTGGACACTCCTAACTATGGCTACACCTTC. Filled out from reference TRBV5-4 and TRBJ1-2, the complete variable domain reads ETGVTQSPTHLIKTRGQQVTLRCSSQSGHNTVSWYQQALGQGPQFIFQYYREEENGRGNFPPRFSGLQFPNYSSELNVNALELDDSALYLCASSGVDTPNYGYTFGSGTRLTVV.

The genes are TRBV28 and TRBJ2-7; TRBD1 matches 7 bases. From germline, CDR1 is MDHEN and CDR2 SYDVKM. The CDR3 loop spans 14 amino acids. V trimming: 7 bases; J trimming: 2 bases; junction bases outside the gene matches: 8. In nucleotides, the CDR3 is TGTGCCAGCACCCGAGGGCAGGGGGCCTACGAGCAGTACTTC. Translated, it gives CASTRGQGAYEQYF.

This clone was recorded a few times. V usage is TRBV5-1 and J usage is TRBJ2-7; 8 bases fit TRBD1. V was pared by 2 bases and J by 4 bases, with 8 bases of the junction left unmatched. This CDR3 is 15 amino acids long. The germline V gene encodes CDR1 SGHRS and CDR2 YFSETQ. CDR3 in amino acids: CASSFARQGAYEQYF. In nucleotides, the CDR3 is TGCGCCAGCAGCTTCGCAAGGCAGGGGGCTTACGAGCAGTACTTC.

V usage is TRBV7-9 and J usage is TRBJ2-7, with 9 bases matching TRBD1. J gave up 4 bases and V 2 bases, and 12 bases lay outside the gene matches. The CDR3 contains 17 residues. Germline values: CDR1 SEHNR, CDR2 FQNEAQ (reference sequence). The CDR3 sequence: CASSLSPSGQGLYEQYF. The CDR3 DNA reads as TGTGCCAGCAGCTTATCCCCCTCGGGACAGGGCTTATACGAGCAGTACTTC.

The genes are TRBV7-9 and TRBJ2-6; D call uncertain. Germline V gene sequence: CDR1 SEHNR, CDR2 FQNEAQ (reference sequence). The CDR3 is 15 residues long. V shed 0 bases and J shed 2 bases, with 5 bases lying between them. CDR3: CASSLAIAGANVLTF. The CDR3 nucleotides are TGTGCCAGCAGCTTAGCCATTGCTGGGGCCAACGTCCTGACTTTC.

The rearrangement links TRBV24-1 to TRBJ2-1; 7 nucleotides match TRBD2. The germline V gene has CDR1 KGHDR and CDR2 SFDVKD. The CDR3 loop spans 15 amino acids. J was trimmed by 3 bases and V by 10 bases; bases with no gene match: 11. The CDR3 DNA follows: TGTGCCACGGGTCTTGGGGGGGGGTACTACAATGAGCAGTTCTTC. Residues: CATGLGGGYYNEQFF.

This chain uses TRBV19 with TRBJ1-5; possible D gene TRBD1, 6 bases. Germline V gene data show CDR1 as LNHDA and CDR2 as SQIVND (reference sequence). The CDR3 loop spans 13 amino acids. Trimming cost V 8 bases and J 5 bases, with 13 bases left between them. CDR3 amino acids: CASWGRYDQPQHF. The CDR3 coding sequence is TGTGCCAGTTGGGGGCGTTACGATCAGCCCCAGCATTTT.

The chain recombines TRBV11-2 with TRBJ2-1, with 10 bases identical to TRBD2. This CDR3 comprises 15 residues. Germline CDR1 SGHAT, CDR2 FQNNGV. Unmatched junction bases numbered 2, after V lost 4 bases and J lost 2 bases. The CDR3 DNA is TGTGCCAGCAGCTCAGCGGGAGGGCCCTACAATGAGCAGTTCTTC. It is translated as CASSSAGGPYNEQFF.

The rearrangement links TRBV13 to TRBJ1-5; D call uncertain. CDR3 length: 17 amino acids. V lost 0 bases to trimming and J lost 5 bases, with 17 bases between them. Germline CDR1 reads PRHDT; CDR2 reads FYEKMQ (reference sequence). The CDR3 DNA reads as TGTGCCAGCAGCTTAGGTCCGCCGGGAGGCTTTTATCAGCCCCAGCATTTT. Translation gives CASSLGPPGGFYQPQHF.

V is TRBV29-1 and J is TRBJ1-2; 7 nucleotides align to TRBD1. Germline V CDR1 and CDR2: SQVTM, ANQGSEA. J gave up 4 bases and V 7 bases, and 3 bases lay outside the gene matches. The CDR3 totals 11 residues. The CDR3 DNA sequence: TGCAGCGCTGCAGGGGGCTATGGCTACACCTTC. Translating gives CSAAGGYGYTF.